This T cell receptor (beta chain) was retrieved from a study of blood T cell repertoires in COVID-19. About the research overall: Researchers got acute and convalescent COVID-19 samples from the United States, Italy and Spain.

Repertoires were generated with immunoSEQ multiplex PCR, while TCRdb's copy carries only in-frame clones and drops some. The data hold about 110,000 clones, with about two thirds observed a single time. Trimming removed 6 bases at V and 5 bases at J, with 10 bases between. Germline values: CDR1 SNHLY, CDR2 FYNNEI. The CDR3 totals 13 residues. This TCR derives from a human donor with acute or convalescent COVID-19. The donor label of this sample is uncertain. V gene TRBV2 combines with J gene TRBJ2-2; tentative D call: TRBD1 (5 bases). Sequenced: peripheral blood. For the CDR3, the DNA is TGTGCCAGCAGGACAGACGAAACCGGGGAGCTGTTTTTT. Amino acids: CASRTDETGELFF.